Each of the 32 T cell receptor beta chains below was sequenced from the same sample in a study of blood T cell repertoires in COVID-19. Clones were sequenced by immunoSEQ multiplex PCR, and TCRdb holds only the in-frame ones, with some missing. Of over 150,000 clones listed, around 85% are singletons. What was sequenced was PBMCs or T cells enriched from blood (not recorded which). Receptors originate from a man in his forties who had recovered from COVID-19.

This clone was seen a few times. In DNA, the CDR3 is TGTGCCAGTAGTTCCTCTCGGACTAGCGGGAGACCGATGGCCGACGAGCAGTACTTC. Translated: CASSSSRTSGRPMADEQYF. V is TRBV19 and J is TRBJ2-7; 13 bases are shared with TRBD2. The J segment lost 5 bases and the V segment lost 5 bases, leaving 18 bases of the junction unmatched. This CDR3 spans 19 amino acids. CDR1 is LNHDA, CDR2 SQIVND, per germline (reference sequence).

This chain uses TRBV19 with TRBJ1-5, with D maybe TRBD1 (6 bases). Germline V CDR1 and CDR2: LNHDA, SQIVND (reference sequence). CDR3 length equals 13 residues. V lost 5 bases, J lost 4 bases, and 9 bases lay in between. The CDR3 nucleotides read TGTGCCAGTAGTGGGACAACTAATCAGCCCCAGCATTTT. Residues: CASSGTTNQPQHF.

CDR3 amino acids: CATNHRGRSSYEQYF. CDR3 nucleotides: TGTGCCACAAACCACAGGGGAAGGAGCTCCTACGAGCAGTACTTC. This chain links TRBV28 with TRBJ2-7; TRBD1 agrees at 7 bases. This CDR3 region has 15 residues. The germline CDR1 and CDR2 sequences are MDHEN and SYDVKM. V shed 10 bases, J shed 0 bases, and the junction held 12 bases outside the gene matches.

The V and J genes are TRBV4-1 and TRBJ2-1; D call uncertain. The CDR3 spans 13 residues. Trimming pared 1 base from V and 6 bases from J, leaving 7 bases between. CDR1 is MGHRA and CDR2 is YSYEKL in the germline V gene. CDR3 region: CASSQGVSNEQFF. The CDR3 DNA reads TGCGCCAGCAGCCAAGGTGTATCCAATGAGCAGTTCTTC.

The count of this clone is one. The chain recombines TRBV2 with TRBJ2-7; maybe TRBD1 (6 bases). Germline-derived CDR1 and CDR2 are SNHLY and FYNNEI. The V end lost 4 bases, the J end lost 4 bases, and 14 bases lay between the germline ends. The CDR3 is made up of 14 amino acids. The CDR3 loop is CASSGPGQNYEQYF. The CDR3 nucleotides read TGTGCCAGCAGTGGGCCGGGACAAAATTACGAGCAGTACTTC.

This chain links TRBV13 with TRBJ2-1; D may be TRBD1 (8 bases). This CDR3 spans 22 amino acids. Germline V gene lookup returns CDR1 PRHDT and CDR2 FYEKMQ (reference sequence). Trimming removed 5 bases at V and 7 bases at J, with 39 bases between. The CDR3 DNA reads TGTGCCAGCAGCCCCTTGCTTTCGCGGGACAGGCCTGCGGGAGTGGGCTGGAATGAGCAGTTCTTC. The encoded protein is CASSPLLSRDRPAGVGWNEQFF.

On this clone: The same CDR3 arises from other DNA sequences in this sample as well. The J gene is TRBJ1-1, the V gene TRBV12-3 or TRBV12-4; 8 nucleotides match TRBD1. Losses at the gene ends were 5 bases for V and 6 bases for J; bases not matched to a gene: 2. The CDR3 covers 12 residues. CDR3 sequence (DNA): TGTGCCAGCAGTCTACAGGGGGCTGAAGCTTTCTTT. It encodes CASSLQGAEAFF.

V and J are TRBV28 and TRBJ1-1; 8 bases match TRBD1. Germline CDR1 and CDR2: MDHEN and SYDVKM. This CDR3 contains 14 residues. Unmatched junction bases numbered 6, after V lost 6 bases and J lost 3 bases. In nucleotides, the CDR3 is TGTGCCAGCAGGAGCTTACAGGGGGACACTGAAGCTTTCTTT. As protein: CASRSLQGDTEAFF.

To note about this clone: Its ends do not fully match the called genes, so a read error is possible. V gene TRBV5-1 combines with J gene TRBJ1-1; 7 bases match TRBD1. The CDR3 length is 13 residues. Germline V lookup: CDR1 SGHRS, CDR2 YFSETQ. The CDR3 loop is CASSFVWGQQPLF. In nucleotides, the CDR3 is TGCGCCAGCAGCTTTGTATGGGGACAGCAGCCGCTCTTT.

V gene TRBV5-1 combines with J gene TRBJ2-5; D is perhaps TRBD1 (5 bases). V lost 5 bases and J lost 0, with 8 bases in between. Germline lookup yields CDR1 SGHRS and CDR2 YFSETQ. The CDR3 runs to 13 residues. CDR3 loop: CASRSRDQETQYF. In nucleotides, the CDR3 is TGCGCCAGCAGGTCCAGGGACCAAGAGACCCAGTACTTC.

V is TRBV10-1 and J is TRBJ2-3, with TRBD2 identical over 8 bases. After removal of 3 bases from V and 7 bases from J, the junction contained 9 bases not matched to a gene. Germline V lookup: CDR1 WNHNN, CDR2 SYGVQD (reference sequence). There are 15 residues in the CDR3. The CDR3 is CASSDWSGGVNTQYF. The CDR3 DNA is TGCGCCAGCAGTGATTGGAGCGGGGGTGTAAATACGCAGTATTTT.

The chain joins TRBV6-1 to TRBJ2-7; TRBD2 might be the D (6 bases). Trimming stripped 2 bases from V and 7 bases from J, with 18 bases between. Looked up from germline, CDR1 is MNHNS and CDR2 is SASEGT. The CDR3 runs to 15 residues. CDR3 loop: CASSEPSPFGREQYF. CDR3 bases: TGTGCCAGCAGTGAACCGTCCCCTTTTGGGAGGGAGCAGTACTTC.

The chain joins TRBV11-2 to TRBJ2-7; possible D gene TRBD2, 6 bases. The CDR3 has 12 residues. The V and J ends lost 5 bases and 3 bases respectively, with 8 bases between them. Looked up from germline, CDR1 is SGHAT and CDR2 is FQNNGV. CDR3 sequence (DNA): TGTGCCAGCAGCAACGGGGGCTACGAGCAGTACTTC. Protein sequence: CASSNGGYEQYF.

The chain recombines TRBV4-2 with TRBJ1-3, with 9 bases lining up with TRBD1. This CDR3 has 17 amino acids. Germline CDR1 is LGHNA and CDR2 is YNFKEQ. With 1 base clipped from V and 5 bases from J, the junction kept 9 bases outside the gene matches. The CDR3 DNA reads TGTGCCAGCAGCCAAGCCACCCGGGACAGGGATAGAAACACCATATATTTT. This codes for CASSQATRDRDRNTIYF.

Concerning this clone: Other nucleotide sequences from this sample produce the same CDR3. The V and J genes are TRBV3-1 (or the pseudogene TRBV3-2) and TRBJ1-2; no clear D gene. The CDR3 length is 14 residues. Germline lookup yields CDR1 LGHDT and CDR2 YNNKEL (reference sequence). V lost 4 bases, J lost 5 bases, and 14 bases lay in between. In DNA, the CDR3 is TGTGCCAGCAGCCCAAATCCCGGCGGGTATGGCTACACCTTC. It specifies CASSPNPGGYGYTF.

The V call is TRBV4-2, the J call TRBJ2-1; TRBD2 might be the D (6 bases). There are 18 residues in the CDR3. Germline V lookup: CDR1 LGHNA, CDR2 YNFKEQ. Trimming removed 3 bases from V and 5 bases from J, with 23 bases in between. CDR3: CASSHLTRGLANHNEQFF. The CDR3 bases are TGTGCCAGCAGCCATCTCACCCGGGGCCTAGCGAATCACAATGAGCAGTTCTTC.

This chain uses TRBV30 with TRBJ1-3, with D perhaps TRBD1 (6 bases). The CDR3 sequence is 13 residues long. V shed 5 bases and J shed 4 bases, with 12 bases lying between them. CDR1 is GTSNPN and CDR2 is SVGIG in the germline V gene (reference sequence). CDR3 sequence reads: CAWSGGHGNTIYF. CDR3 DNA sequence: TGTGCCTGGTCCGGGGGGCACGGAAACACCATATATTTT.

The V call is TRBV18, the J call TRBJ1-2, with 7 positions matching TRBD1. The CDR3 loop spans 13 amino acids. In germline, CDR1 is KGHSH, CDR2 LQKENI. Trimming cost V 3 bases and J 4 bases; bases outside gene matches: 2. This CDR3 reads CASSPRDSYGYTF. DNA of the CDR3: TGTGCCAGCTCACCCCGGGACAGCTATGGCTACACCTTC.

The V and J genes are TRBV15 and TRBJ2-7; 7 bases map to TRBD1. With V trimmed by 1 base and J by 0 bases, 3 bases remained unmatched. This CDR3 comprises 15 residues. CDR1 and CDR2 from the germline V gene are LNHNV and YYDKDF (reference sequence). CDR3 coding DNA: TGTGCCACCAGCAGAGGGGGGACAGTCTCCTACGAGCAGTACTTC. Amino acid sequence: CATSRGGTVSYEQYF.

The chain recombines TRBV3-1 (or the pseudogene TRBV3-2) with TRBJ2-7; 12 nucleotides line up with TRBD1. The CDR3 has 15 residues. The germline V gene has CDR1 LGHDT and CDR2 YNNKEL (reference sequence). V gave up 4 bases and J gave up 2 bases; unmatched junction bases: 3. The CDR3 sequence: CASSLGTGGAYEQYF. DNA for the CDR3: TGTGCCAGCAGCCTAGGGACAGGGGGCGCCTACGAGCAGTACTTC.

The CDR3: CASSRGFTGGDEQFF. Written as DNA, the CDR3 is TGTGCCAGCAGCCGAGGCTTCACAGGGGGCGATGAGCAGTTCTTC. The chain has TRBV11-3 and TRBJ2-1, with TRBD1 matching over 9 bases. CDR1 SGHNT and CDR2 YENEEA come from the germline V gene. This CDR3 is 15 amino acids long. Trimming took 5 bases from V and 8 from J; bases not matched to a gene: 10.

The table lists this clone with a count of one. The genes are TRBV5-6 and TRBJ1-1; D gene unclear. The CDR3 is made up of 15 amino acids. V gave up 6 bases and J gave up 5 bases, with 20 bases separating them. The germline V gene has CDR1 SGHDT and CDR2 YYEEEE. This CDR3 is CASIWRGRLRTEAFF. For the CDR3, the DNA is TGTGCCAGCATTTGGCGAGGTCGCCTGCGGACTGAAGCTTTCTTT. Full variable domain (rest looked up from reference TRBV5-6 and TRBJ1-1): DAGVTQSPTHLIKTRGQQVTLRCSPKSGHDTVSWYQQALGQGPQFIFQYYEEEERQRGNFPDRFSGHQFPNYSSELNVNALLLGDSALYLCASIWRGRLRTEAFFGQGTRLTVV.

The chain recombines TRBV5-1 with TRBJ2-2, with 8 bases that match TRBD2. The CDR3 consists of 16 residues. Germline V gene sequence: CDR1 SGHRS, CDR2 YFSETQ. V gave up 5 bases and J gave up 6 bases; unmatched junction bases: 12. The CDR3 spells CASSLVSGRRAGELFF. The DNA of the CDR3 is TGCGCCAGCAGTCTAGTGAGCGGGAGAAGGGCCGGGGAGCTGTTTTTT.

The genes are TRBV30 and TRBJ1-6, with D perhaps TRBD1 (5 bases). In germline, CDR1 is GTSNPN, CDR2 SVGIG (reference sequence). Trimming took off 3 bases at V and 7 bases at J, with 13 bases between the two ends. The CDR3 covers 14 residues. The CDR3 DNA sequence: TGTGCCTGGAGCGGTGGGGCAGGAAATTCACCCCTCCACTTT. As protein: CAWSGGAGNSPLHF.

J is TRBJ1-5 and V is TRBV6-5, with 9 bases aligning to TRBD1. The V and J ends lost 4 bases and 2 bases, in that order; junction bases with no gene match: 3. The CDR3 is made up of 15 amino acids. Germline values: CDR1 MNHEY, CDR2 SVGAGI. The CDR3 loop is CASSWTGDGNQPQHF. CDR3 sequence (DNA): TGTGCCAGCAGTTGGACAGGGGATGGCAATCAGCCCCAGCATTTT.

The genes are TRBV3-1 (or the pseudogene TRBV3-2) and TRBJ1-2; D gene uncertain. CDR1 is LGHDT, CDR2 YNNKEL, per germline (reference sequence). V was cut by 0 bases and J by 4 bases, with 21 bases left in between. The CDR3 contains 18 residues. The CDR3 spells CASSQDLLGPRVAYGYTF. In DNA, the CDR3 is TGTGCCAGCAGCCAAGATCTACTTGGCCCCCGGGTCGCCTATGGCTACACCTTC.

This CDR3 reads CAWSVDSPGSPLHF. The CDR3 bases are TGTGCCTGGAGTGTCGACTCCCCCGGATCACCCCTCCACTTT. The chain carries TRBV30 and TRBJ1-6; D remains ambiguous. V lost 0 bases and J lost 10, with 13 bases in between. Germline CDR1 and CDR2: GTSNPN and SVGIG (reference sequence). This CDR3 has 14 residues.

CDR3 residues: CASSRTLTEIRGYTF. CDR3 nucleotide sequence: TGTGCCAGCAGCCGTACCCTGACGGAGATACGCGGCTACACCTTC. The chain recombines TRBV14 with TRBJ1-2; D not certain. The CDR3 length is 15 residues. V shed 4 bases and J shed 8 bases, with 20 bases lying between them. Germline assignment: CDR1 SGHDN and CDR2 FVKESK.

The chain links TRBV29-1 to TRBJ2-1; 7 positions match TRBD1. The germline gives CDR1 SQVTM, CDR2 ANQGSEA. The trim removed 5 bases at V and 1 base at J, leaving 8 bases unmatched. The CDR3 loop spans 15 amino acids. The CDR3 nucleotides are TGCAGCGTTAGGGACAGCTTCTTTTCCTACAATGAGCAGTTCTTC. The encoded protein is CSVRDSFFSYNEQFF.

The chain joins TRBV6-5 to TRBJ2-5; D unresolved. Germline CDR1 is MNHEY and CDR2 is SVGAGI. The V end lost 5 bases, the J end lost 4 bases, and 17 bases lay between the germline ends. The CDR3 is 15 residues long. DNA of the CDR3: TGTGCCAGCAGTCCCACCGTGGGCAGACCAGAGACCCAGTACTTC. Translated: CASSPTVGRPETQYF.

This clone occurred a few times. The chain has TRBV5-8 and TRBJ1-4; TRBD1 aligns across 7 bases. The CDR3 extends over 14 amino acids. Germline V CDR1 and CDR2: SGHTS, YDEGEE. The V and J ends lost 0 bases and 5 bases, in that order; junction bases with no gene match: 1. The CDR3 loop reads CASSLVQGNEKLFF. The CDR3 nucleotides are TGTGCCAGCAGCTTGGTACAGGGGAATGAAAAACTGTTTTTT.

This clone appeared once. The chain links TRBV19 to TRBJ1-1; D is unresolved. Trimming removed 3 bases at V and 2 bases at J, with 7 bases between. Germline CDR1 is LNHDA and CDR2 is SQIVND (reference sequence). The CDR3 has 13 amino acids. The chain's CDR3 is CASSMVRNTEAFF. DNA of the CDR3: TGTGCCAGTAGTATGGTGCGTAACACTGAAGCTTTCTTT.